The rows below give T cell receptor beta chains drawn from one sample of a study of blood T cell repertoires in COVID-19. Libraries were prepared by immunoSEQ multiplex PCR; TCRdb keeps only in-frame clonotypes and omits some of them. The data show 220,000 or so clones, 70% to 90% seen once. Sequencing was performed on PBMCs or T cells enriched from blood (not recorded which). The receptors were gathered from a woman aged 45-59 years with acute COVID-19. The CDR3 runs from the conserved cysteine through the conserved F or W.

CDR3aa: CAISESSHEQFF
j_gene: TRBJ2-1
v_gene: TRBV10-3

CDR3aa: CASSLIWEGNQPQHF
j_gene: TRBJ1-5
v_gene: TRBV28

CDR3aa: CASSFREGRYEQYF
j_gene: TRBJ2-7
v_gene: TRBV5-4

CDR3aa: CAWSAVLRTRSREQFF
j_gene: TRBJ2-1
v_gene: TRBV30

CDR3aa: CAKPGLAYNEQFF
j_gene: TRBJ2-1
v_gene: TRBV10-1

CDR3aa: CASTLAGQETQYF
j_gene: TRBJ2-5
v_gene: TRBV5-1

CDR3aa: CASSTLTGGNEKLFF
j_gene: TRBJ1-4
v_gene: TRBV28

CDR3aa: CASSFSIGGGPYEQYF
j_gene: TRBJ2-7
v_gene: TRBV28

CDR3aa: CASRGQAQETQYF
j_gene: TRBJ2-5
v_gene: TRBV12-3/TRBV12-4

CDR3aa: CASSLEGGLAGWTQYF
j_gene: TRBJ2-5
v_gene: TRBV11-2

CDR3aa: CASSLDRGWETQYF
j_gene: TRBJ2-5
v_gene: TRBV7-8

CDR3aa: CASSLGLSGNTIYF
j_gene: TRBJ1-3
v_gene: TRBV28

CDR3aa: CASSPPGTGAFEQYF
j_gene: TRBJ2-7
v_gene: TRBV4-2

CDR3aa: CASSPGQGSTEAFF
j_gene: TRBJ1-1
v_gene: TRBV28

CDR3aa: CASSPRRDGHTEAFF
j_gene: TRBJ1-1
v_gene: TRBV18

CDR3aa: CATSRLEGLNTEAFF
j_gene: TRBJ1-1
v_gene: TRBV15

CDR3aa: CASHPPGNYRYGYTF
j_gene: TRBJ1-2
v_gene: TRBV19

CDR3aa: CASSLTGTRSGQFF
j_gene: TRBJ2-1
v_gene: TRBV7-9

CDR3aa: CASSWGPGSTQPQHF
j_gene: TRBJ1-5
v_gene: TRBV11-2

CDR3aa: CASSSTGGGSPLHF
j_gene: TRBJ1-6
v_gene: TRBV18

CDR3aa: CASWTGDAGQPQHF
j_gene: TRBJ1-5
v_gene: TRBV30

CDR3aa: CASSPGAKGRYEQYF
j_gene: TRBJ2-7
v_gene: TRBV18

CDR3aa: CASSPRGLAGKHEQYF
j_gene: TRBJ2-7
v_gene: TRBV7-2

CDR3aa: CASSFLGQTEAFF
j_gene: TRBJ1-1
v_gene: TRBV27

CDR3aa: CASSDRTGANEQFF
j_gene: TRBJ2-1
v_gene: TRBV2

CDR3aa: CASSEGGQSSYNSPLHF
j_gene: TRBJ1-6
v_gene: TRBV2

CDR3aa: CASSFGGPGETQYF
j_gene: TRBJ2-5
v_gene: TRBV5-1

CDR3aa: CASSPPEAGGAYGYTF
j_gene: TRBJ1-2
v_gene: TRBV7-9

CDR3aa: CASRSTGVFYGYTF
j_gene: TRBJ1-2
v_gene: TRBV6-5

CDR3aa: CASSVTGRTDTQYF
j_gene: TRBJ2-3
v_gene: TRBV9

CDR3aa: CASTGGGLEQYF
j_gene: TRBJ2-7
v_gene: TRBV2

CDR3aa: CSVALLLSSYEQYF
j_gene: TRBJ2-7
v_gene: TRBV29-1

CDR3aa: CASSRGHGRQETQYF
j_gene: TRBJ2-5
v_gene: TRBV3-1/TRBV3-2

CDR3aa: CASTAGYNEQFF
j_gene: TRBJ2-1
v_gene: TRBV19

CDR3aa: CASSYTGGISAQYF
j_gene: TRBJ2-3
v_gene: TRBV11-3

CDR3aa: CASSQEEASSRREQYF
j_gene: TRBJ2-7
v_gene: TRBV4-1

CDR3aa: CASSSPRGNTEAFF
j_gene: TRBJ1-1
v_gene: TRBV7-2

CDR3aa: CASSPSGTRYNEQFF
j_gene: TRBJ2-1
v_gene: TRBV18

CDR3aa: CATGGTSGYNEQFF
j_gene: TRBJ2-1
v_gene: TRBV10-3

CDR3aa: CASRVTGNNEQFF
j_gene: TRBJ2-1
v_gene: TRBV5-1